Below are 29 T cell receptor beta chains sequenced from a single sample in a study of cytomegalovirus exposure and HLA in healthy donors. Both 60 Vbeta primers and 13 Jbeta primers went into the PCR. TCRdb's table, derived via immunoSEQ multiplex PCR, lists solely in-frame clones and lacks some. The sample contains 65,000 to 85,000 clones, 86% of which appear only once. The sequencing sample was made of PBMCs. The receptors shown here come from a woman aged 25 to 45 in good health and CMV-seronegative.

This chain joins TRBV28 and TRBJ2-3, with D maybe TRBD1 (5 bases). CDR3 length: 16 residues. With 1 base removed from V and 2 bases from J, the gap between germline ends came to 13 bases. Germline CDR1 MDHEN, CDR2 SYDVKM. The chain's CDR3 is CASSLSPGLITDTQYF. CDR3 DNA sequence: TGTGCCAGCAGTTTATCCCCAGGGTTGATCACAGATACGCAGTATTTT.

The chain has TRBV7-2 and TRBJ2-1, with 14 bases matching TRBD2. Germline assignment: CDR1 SGHTA and CDR2 FQGNSA. With V trimmed by 5 bases and J by 9 bases, 6 bases remained unmatched. CDR3 length equals 15 residues. DNA of the CDR3: TGTGCCAGCAGCCCCACCGGGACTAGCGGGAGTGAGCAGTTCTTC. It yields the protein CASSPTGTSGSEQFF.

V gene TRBV19 combines with J gene TRBJ2-5, with 12 bases matching TRBD2. CDR1 and CDR2 from the germline V gene are LNHDA and SQIVND (reference sequence). The length of the CDR3 is 15 residues. J lost 5 bases, V lost 5 bases, and 6 bases had no gene match. CDR3 sequence: CASSPVTSGSETQYF. For the CDR3, the DNA is TGTGCCAGTAGTCCCGTGACTAGCGGGAGTGAGACCCAGTACTTC.

V usage is TRBV7-6 and J usage is TRBJ2-7, with TRBD1 identical over 10 bases. J lost 3 bases, V lost 4 bases, and 6 bases had no gene match. The germline gives CDR1 SGHVS, CDR2 FNYEAQ. This CDR3 contains 15 residues. For the CDR3, the DNA is TGTGCCAGCAGCTCCTCGACAGGGGGCTTCTACGAGCAGTACTTC. Amino acids: CASSSSTGGFYEQYF.

Only one count was recorded for this clone. CDR3 residues: CAISPKGDRYEQYF. CDR3 DNA sequence: TGTGCCATCAGCCCCAAGGGGGACAGGTACGAGCAGTACTTC. This sequence joins TRBV10-3 and TRBJ2-7; 8 bases agree with TRBD1. The junction had 8 bases not matched to a gene; V was cut back by 6 bases and J by 4 bases. This CDR3 spans 14 amino acids. Germline-derived CDR1 and CDR2 are ENHRY and SYGVKD.

The rearrangement links TRBV7-6 to TRBJ2-3; no definite D call. Between the trimmed V and J ends, which lost 5 bases and 1 base, there was a span of 10 bases. CDR1 is SGHVS and CDR2 is FNYEAQ in the germline V gene. CDR3 size: 14 residues. CDR3 amino acids: CASSQVAGTDTQYF. In DNA form, the CDR3 reads TGTGCCAGCAGCCAAGTTGCGGGCACAGATACGCAGTATTTT.

This chain links TRBV9 with TRBJ2-2, with TRBD2 matching 7 bases. The V gene end was trimmed by 7 bases and the J gene end by 0 bases; junction bases not matched to a gene: 6. CDR3 length: 15 amino acids. Per germline, CDR1 SGDLS and CDR2 YYNGEE. The DNA of the CDR3 is TGTGCCAGCGGCGGGGGAGCCGCGAACACCGGGGAGCTGTTTTTT. It translates to CASGGGAANTGELFF. Filled out from reference TRBV9 and TRBJ2-2, the complete variable domain reads DSGVTQTPKHLITATGQRVTLRCSPRSGDLSVYWYQQSLDQGLQFLIQYYNGEERAKGNILERFSAQQFPDLHSELNLSSLELGDSALYFCASGGGAANTGELFFGEGSRLTVL.

The rearrangement uses TRBV7-2 and TRBJ1-2, with unresolved D. Trimming removed 3 bases from V and 1 base from J, with 9 bases in between. Per germline, CDR1 SGHTA and CDR2 FQGNSA. The CDR3 covers 14 residues. The CDR3 DNA reads as TGTGCCAGCAGCTTCGGGGTCCTTAACTATGGCTACACCTTC. This gives the protein CASSFGVLNYGYTF.

The V and J genes are TRBV10-1 and TRBJ2-1; 12 bases align to TRBD2. This CDR3 is built from 16 residues. The ends lost 5 bases at V and 7 bases at J; junction bases unmatched: 9. Germline CDR1 reads WNHNN; CDR2 reads SYGVQD (reference sequence). The CDR3 DNA follows: TGCGCCAGCAGTATGGCTAGCGGGAGGGCAGGTAATGAGCAGTTCTTC. It translates to CASSMASGRAGNEQFF.

This chain connects TRBV13 to TRBJ2-7; 10 bases are shared with TRBD2. Germline assignment: CDR1 PRHDT and CDR2 FYEKMQ (reference sequence). This CDR3 region has 16 residues. Trimming cost V 6 bases and J 0 bases; bases outside gene matches: 8. The CDR3 DNA reads TGTGCCAGCAGTCCGGGGATAGCGGGAGGCTCCTACGAGCAGTACTTC. Translating gives CASSPGIAGGSYEQYF.

The genes are TRBV12-1 and TRBJ1-2; the table's D call TRBD1 went unverified against the DNA. TRBV12-1 constitutes a pseudogene. CDR3 size: 14 residues. This CDR3 is CASSRGQGIRSYTF. Here the CDR3 DNA reads TGTGCCAGCAGCCGGGGACAGGGGATACGCAGCTACACCTTC.

The chain joins TRBV6-5 to TRBJ1-1, with 7 bases identical to TRBD1. From germline, CDR1 is MNHEY and CDR2 SVGAGI. Unmatched junction bases numbered 3, after V lost 5 bases and J lost 6 bases. This CDR3 is 12 amino acids long. The CDR3 nucleotides read TGTGCCAGCAGTAGGGGGCGGGCTGAAGCTTTCTTT. It yields the protein CASSRGRAEAFF.

This clone came up once. This chain joins TRBV7-3 and TRBJ2-3, with D uncertain. The CDR3 consists of 13 residues. Trimming shortened V by 1 base and J by 4 bases, and 6 bases separated the two germline ends. Germline CDR1 SGHTA, CDR2 FQGTGA. The CDR3 sequence: CASSLNYPDTQYF. The DNA of the CDR3 is TGTGCCAGCAGCTTAAACTACCCAGATACGCAGTATTTT.

This chain uses TRBV6-5 with TRBJ1-5, with D maybe TRBD1 (5 bases). The V end lost 6 bases, the J end lost 0 bases, and 12 bases lay between the germline ends. Germline V gene sequence: CDR1 MNHEY, CDR2 SVGAGI. The CDR3 is 15 amino acids. CDR3 in amino acids: CASRDNFYSNQPQHF. In nucleotides, the CDR3 is TGTGCCAGCAGGGACAACTTCTATAGCAATCAGCCCCAGCATTTT.

The V and J genes are TRBV7-6 and TRBJ2-7, with TRBD1 matching 10 bases. V lost 11 bases and J lost 7; bases outside the gene matches: 11. The CDR3 is made up of 13 amino acids. Germline CDR1 is SGHVS and CDR2 is FNYEAQ. CDR3 DNA: TGTGCCTCTGGCAGGACAGGGGGTGGGGAGCAGTACTTC. This translates into CASGRTGGGEQYF.

The table lists this clone with a count of one. V and J are TRBV7-6 and TRBJ1-5; TRBD1 matches at 9 bases. Looked up from germline, CDR1 is SGHVS and CDR2 is FNYEAQ. Trimming cost V 5 bases and J 4 bases; bases outside gene matches: 9. This CDR3 comprises 16 residues. The CDR3 sequence: CASSPRPGQGNQPQHF. Written as DNA, the CDR3 is TGTGCCAGCAGCCCCCGACCGGGACAGGGTAATCAGCCCCAGCATTTT.

Only one count was recorded for this clone. The V gene is TRBV18, the J gene TRBJ2-2, with 9 bases fitting TRBD1. From germline, CDR1 is KGHSH and CDR2 LQKENI. The CDR3 totals 16 residues. J was trimmed by 4 bases and V by 3 bases; bases with no gene match: 6. DNA of the CDR3: TGTGCCAGCTCACCTGATGACAGGGGGTTCACCGGGGAGCTGTTTTTT. Translation gives CASSPDDRGFTGELFF. The whole variable domain, remainder taken from reference TRBV18 and TRBJ2-2, is NAGVMQNPRHLVRRRGQEARLRCSPMKGHSHVYWYRQLPEEGLKFMVYLQKENIIDESGMPKERFSAEFPKEGPSILRIQQVVRGDSAAYFCASSPDDRGFTGELFFGEGSRLTVL.

The rearrangement joins TRBV5-1 to TRBJ2-5; D is unresolved. Gene TRBJ2-7 matches the end of the DNA better, so the J call may be wrong. Germline lookup yields CDR1 SGHRS and CDR2 YFSETQ. The CDR3 covers 13 residues. CDR3 coding DNA: TGCGCCAGCAGCTTGGCACAGCTCGACGAGCAGTACTTC. It translates to CASSLAQLDEQYF.

This rearrangement joins TRBV11-3 to TRBJ2-1; 8 bases agree with TRBD2. The CDR3 consists of 18 residues. Germline V gives CDR1 SGHNT, CDR2 YENEEA. Unmatched junction bases numbered 14, after V lost 0 bases and J lost 7 bases. This chain's CDR3 is CASSLDRERGLTGNEQFF. DNA for the CDR3: TGTGCCAGCAGCTTAGATCGTGAGCGGGGGTTGACCGGGAATGAGCAGTTCTTC.

The chain recombines TRBV28 with TRBJ1-1, with D maybe TRBD1 (6 bases). The germline V gene encodes CDR1 MDHEN and CDR2 SYDVKM. Deletions cut 6 bases from V and 5 bases from J, with 13 bases between. CDR3 size: 13 residues. The CDR3 is CASRRQDYTEAFF. CDR3 nucleotide sequence: TGTGCCAGCAGGAGACAGGATTATACTGAAGCTTTCTTT. The complete variable domain, with remaining parts taken from reference TRBV28 and TRBJ1-1, reads DVKVTQSSRYLVKRTGEKVFLECVQDMDHENMFWYRQDPGLGLRLIYFSYDVKMKEKGDIPEGYSVSREKKERFSLILESASTNQTSMYLCASRRQDYTEAFFGQGTRLTVV.

This chain uses TRBV6-6 with TRBJ2-3; TRBD1 agrees at 8 bases. This CDR3 comprises 15 residues. Losses at the gene ends were 4 bases for V and 3 bases for J; bases not matched to a gene: 6. CDR1 and CDR2 from the germline V gene are MNHNY and SVGAGI (reference sequence). The CDR3 bases are TGTGCCAGCAGTTCCTCCGGACAGGGAACAGATACGCAGTATTTT. It encodes CASSSSGQGTDTQYF.

The J gene is TRBJ2-1, the V gene TRBV29-1; no firm D call. Germline V gene lookup returns CDR1 SQVTM and CDR2 ANQGSEA. Trimming left V 4 bases short and J 4 bases short, with 8 bases between. The CDR3 sequence is 12 residues long. CDR3 in DNA: TGCAGCGTTGGCTCCAGGTACAATGAGCAGTTCTTC. It specifies CSVGSRYNEQFF.

The chain is built from TRBV19 and TRBJ2-1, with 7 bases that match TRBD2. The junction had 4 bases not matched to a gene; V was cut back by 5 bases and J by 3 bases. Germline assignment: CDR1 LNHDA and CDR2 SQIVND (reference sequence). The CDR3 is 14 amino acids. The CDR3 region is CASSRSGNYNEQFF. In nucleotides, the CDR3 is TGTGCCAGTAGTCGCAGCGGGAACTACAATGAGCAGTTCTTC. Together with reference TRBV19 and TRBJ2-1, the CDR3 gives the full variable domain: DGGITQSPKYLFRKEGQNVTLSCEQNLNHDAMYWYRQDPGQGLRLIYYSQIVNDFQKGDIAEGYSVSREKKESFPLTVTSAQKNPTAFYLCASSRSGNYNEQFFGPGTRLTVL.

The V and J genes are TRBV18 and TRBJ2-3, with 7 nucleotides matching TRBD1. J lost 2 bases, V lost 4 bases, and 3 bases had no gene match. This CDR3 spans 14 amino acids. The germline V gene encodes CDR1 KGHSH and CDR2 LQKENI. CDR3 amino acids: CASSLGQATDTQYF. The DNA of the CDR3 is TGTGCCAGCTCACTTGGACAGGCCACAGATACGCAGTATTTT.

This rearrangement joins TRBV10-1 to TRBJ1-5; D is perhaps TRBD1 (6 bases). The ends were cut back, 6 bases at V and 5 bases at J, with 14 bases in the middle. Looked up from germline, CDR1 is WNHNN and CDR2 is SYGVQD (reference sequence). This CDR3 has 14 amino acids. In nucleotides, the CDR3 is TGCGCCAGCAGCGCCAGGGGATTCCATCAGCCCCAGCATTTT. It encodes CASSARGFHQPQHF.

The V gene is TRBV27, the J gene TRBJ2-2; 8 positions match TRBD2. Unmatched junction bases numbered 6, after V lost 0 bases and J lost 0 bases. Germline V gene lookup returns CDR1 MNHEY and CDR2 SMNVEV (reference sequence). The CDR3 covers 18 residues. CDR3 DNA sequence: TGTGCCAGCAGTTTATCTTCTAGCGGGTATACGAACACCGGGGAGCTGTTTTTT. Amino acid sequence: CASSLSSSGYTNTGELFF.

The chain carries TRBV6-4 and TRBJ2-1; no reliable D call. Trimming removed 2 bases at V and 4 bases at J, with 15 bases between. This CDR3 has 16 amino acids. Germline CDR1 reads MRHNA; CDR2 reads SNTAGT. DNA for the CDR3: TGTGCCAGCAGTGACCCGACGTTTGACTTTTACAATGAGCAGTTCTTC. Translating it yields CASSDPTFDFYNEQFF.

This clone was detected only a few times. The rearrangement joins TRBV5-1 to TRBJ2-7, with 10 bases identical to TRBD1. The CDR3 totals 15 residues. Germline assignment: CDR1 SGHRS and CDR2 YFSETQ. V shed 0 bases and J 3 bases; nucleotides not matched to a gene: 3. This CDR3 reads CASSLDGTGVYEQYF. In nucleotides, the CDR3 is TGCGCCAGCAGCTTGGACGGGACAGGGGTCTACGAGCAGTACTTC.

This chain uses TRBV1 with TRBJ2-4; the tabulated D call, TRBD1, remains unverified against the DNA. TRBV1 is a recognized pseudogene. This CDR3 has 18 amino acids. In nucleotides, the CDR3 is TGCACCAGCAGCCAAGAGGGTTCGGGACAGCTAGCCAAAAACATTCAGTACTTC. This codes for CTSSQEGSGQLAKNIQYF.